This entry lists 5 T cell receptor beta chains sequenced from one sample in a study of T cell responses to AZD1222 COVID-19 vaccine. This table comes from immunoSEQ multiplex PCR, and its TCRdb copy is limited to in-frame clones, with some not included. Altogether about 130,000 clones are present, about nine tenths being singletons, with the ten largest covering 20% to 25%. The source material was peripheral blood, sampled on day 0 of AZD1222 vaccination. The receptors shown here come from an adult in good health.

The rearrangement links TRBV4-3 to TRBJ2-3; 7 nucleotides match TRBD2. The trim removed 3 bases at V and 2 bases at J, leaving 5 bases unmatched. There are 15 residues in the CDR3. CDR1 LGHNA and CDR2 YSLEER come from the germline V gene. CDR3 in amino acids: CASSHKAGNTDTQYF. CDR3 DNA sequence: TGCGCCAGCAGCCACAAAGCGGGGAACACAGATACGCAGTATTTT.

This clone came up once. The CDR3 sequence: CASQSGGLGNEKLFF. CDR3 in DNA: TGTGCCAGTCAGTCAGGCGGTCTGGGGAATGAAAAACTGTTTTTT. The V and J genes are TRBV7-9 and TRBJ1-4; no reliable D call. The V end lost 9 bases, the J end lost 5 bases, and 19 bases lay between the germline ends. CDR1 SEHNR and CDR2 FQNEAQ come from the germline V gene (reference sequence). The CDR3 spans 15 residues.

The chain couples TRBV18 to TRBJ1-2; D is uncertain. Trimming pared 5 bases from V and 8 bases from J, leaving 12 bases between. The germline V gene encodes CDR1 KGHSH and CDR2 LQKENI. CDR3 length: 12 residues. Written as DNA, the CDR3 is TGTGCCAGCTCAGAACCGGGGTGGGGCTACACCTTC. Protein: CASSEPGWGYTF.

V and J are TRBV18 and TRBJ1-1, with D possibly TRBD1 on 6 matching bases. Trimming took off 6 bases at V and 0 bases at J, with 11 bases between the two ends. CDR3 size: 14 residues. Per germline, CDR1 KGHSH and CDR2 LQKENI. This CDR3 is CASSRDTMNTEAFF. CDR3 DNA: TGTGCCAGCTCCCGGGACACGATGAACACTGAAGCTTTCTTT. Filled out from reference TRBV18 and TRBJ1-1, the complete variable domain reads NAGVMQNPRHLVRRRGQEARLRCSPMKGHSHVYWYRQLPEEGLKFMVYLQKENIIDESGMPKERFSAEFPKEGPSILRIQQVVRGDSAAYFCASSRDTMNTEAFFGQGTRLTVV.

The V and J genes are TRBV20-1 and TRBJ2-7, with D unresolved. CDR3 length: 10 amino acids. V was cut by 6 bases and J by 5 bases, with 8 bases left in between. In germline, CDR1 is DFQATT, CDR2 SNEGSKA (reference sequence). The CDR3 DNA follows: TGCAGTGCGGAGCGTAACGAGCAGTACTTC. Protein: CSAERNEQYF.